Following are 18 T cell receptor beta chains from one sample sequenced in a study of cytomegalovirus exposure and HLA in healthy donors. The study ran its PCR with 60 Vbeta and 13 Jbeta primers. Measured with immunoSEQ multiplex PCR; TCRdb has only the in-frame clones, and not every one. The sample has about 160,000 clones; 70% to 80% are singletons. The sequenced sample was PBMCs. These receptors were collected from a man aged 40-55 years in good health and CMV-seronegative.

The chain combines TRBV6-1 with TRBJ1-6; the D is unclear. This CDR3 has 13 residues. The V gene lost 8 bases and the J gene lost 0 bases, with 5 bases spanning the gap. Germline assignment: CDR1 MNHNS and CDR2 SASEGT. As DNA, the CDR3 is TGTGCCAGCGGACTCTCCTATAATTCACCCCTCCACTTT. It yields the protein CASGLSYNSPLHF.

This clone was observed a handful of times. This sequence joins TRBV29-1 and TRBJ2-3; 8 bases fit TRBD2. Trimming removed 3 bases from V and 4 bases from J; junction bases left unmatched: 9. This CDR3 is 15 amino acids long. CDR1 and CDR2 from the germline V gene are SQVTM and ANQGSEA. CDR3 residues: CSVEWVGRAPDTQYF. In nucleotides, the CDR3 is TGCAGCGTTGAGTGGGTCGGGAGGGCCCCAGATACGCAGTATTTT.

V gene TRBV5-4 combines with J gene TRBJ1-4; D might be TRBD1 (5 bases). This CDR3 is 15 amino acids long. Germline CDR1 and CDR2: SGHNT and YYREEE (reference sequence). Between the trimmed V and J ends, which lost 1 base and 2 bases, there was a span of 9 bases. The CDR3 DNA reads as TGTGCCAGCAGCTTGCAGGGTCGGACTAATGAAAAACTGTTTTTT. Translation gives CASSLQGRTNEKLFF.

This clone was observed a few times. The chain employs TRBV6-1 and TRBJ2-4, with 8 positions matching TRBD1. The germline CDR1 and CDR2 sequences are MNHNS and SASEGT. The CDR3 length is 15 residues. Trimming removed 5 bases from V and 3 bases from J; junction bases left unmatched: 6. The CDR3 DNA follows: TGTGCCAGCAGTACGACAGGGGATGGCAAAAACATTCAGTACTTC. Translated: CASSTTGDGKNIQYF.

The V gene is TRBV30, the J gene TRBJ2-3; 12 bases align to TRBD2. Per germline, CDR1 GTSNPN and CDR2 SVGIG (reference sequence). J lost 5 bases, V lost 1 base, and 4 bases had no gene match. The CDR3 has 15 amino acids. The CDR3 here is CAWSGLAGVVDTQYF. The DNA for the CDR3 is TGTGCCTGGAGTGGACTAGCGGGAGTTGTAGATACGCAGTATTTT.

This rearrangement joins TRBV6-5 to TRBJ1-1; the D gene is possibly TRBD1 (6 bases). This CDR3 contains 14 residues. The ends were cut back, 0 bases at V and 1 base at J, with 6 bases in the middle. Looked up from germline, CDR1 is MNHEY and CDR2 is SVGAGI. In DNA form, the CDR3 reads TGTGCCAGCAGTTACTCGACAGGGAACACTGAAGCTTTCTTT. Its translation is CASSYSTGNTEAFF.

The chain carries TRBV12-5 and TRBJ2-1, with D perhaps TRBD2 (6 bases). V lost 5 bases to trimming and J lost 8 bases, with 10 bases between them. The CDR3 spans 12 residues. Looked up from germline, CDR1 is LGHNT and CDR2 is FRNRAP. CDR3 nucleotides: TGTGCTAGTGGTATAAGACTAGATGAGCAGTTCTTC. It yields the protein CASGIRLDEQFF.

V and J are TRBV28 and TRBJ2-1; D is perhaps TRBD2 (5 bases). V gave up 6 bases and J gave up 1 base, with 19 bases separating them. The length of the CDR3 is 17 residues. Germline loops: CDR1 MDHEN, CDR2 SYDVKM. CDR3 amino acids: CASSLRKLATSYNEQFF. The CDR3, as DNA: TGTGCCAGCAGCCTTAGGAAATTAGCGACTTCCTACAATGAGCAGTTCTTC. Full variable domain (remainder filled in from reference TRBV28 and TRBJ2-1): DVKVTQSSRYLVKRTGEKVFLECVQDMDHENMFWYRQDPGLGLRLIYFSYDVKMKEKGDIPEGYSVSREKKERFSLILESASTNQTSMYLCASSLRKLATSYNEQFFGPGTRLTVL.

The CDR3 spells CASSVTGEYSSEKLFF. As DNA, the CDR3 is TGTGCCAGCAGCGTGACCGGGGAGTACTCGAGTGAAAAACTGTTTTTT. This chain connects TRBV5-6 to TRBJ1-4; D unresolved. Germline lookup yields CDR1 SGHDT and CDR2 YYEEEE. The CDR3 is 16 amino acids. Trimming left V 4 bases short and J 7 bases short, with 20 bases between.

The rearrangement links TRBV4-1 to TRBJ2-1; TRBD1 is a possible D gene (5 bases). V gave up 1 base and J gave up 0 bases, with 10 bases separating them. The CDR3 is 16 residues long. Germline V CDR1 and CDR2: MGHRA, YSYEKL. CDR3 nucleotide sequence: TGCGCCAGCAGCCAAGTCAGGGAAAGCTCCTACAATGAGCAGTTCTTC. It encodes CASSQVRESSYNEQFF.

The rearrangement uses TRBV7-8 and TRBJ2-7; 8 positions match TRBD2. Germline lookup yields CDR1 SGHVS and CDR2 FQNEAQ. This CDR3 spans 15 amino acids. After removal of 1 base from V and 2 bases from J, the junction contained 4 bases not matched to a gene. This CDR3 is CASSLVGGAAYEQYF. CDR3 sequence (DNA): TGTGCCAGCAGCTTAGTCGGGGGGGCAGCCTACGAGCAGTACTTC.

The CDR3 protein is CAWSLGQGWTGELFF. CDR3 bases: TGTGCCTGGAGCCTAGGACAGGGCTGGACCGGGGAGCTGTTTTTT. This sequence joins TRBV30 and TRBJ2-2; 8 bases map to TRBD1. The CDR3 extends over 15 amino acids. Unmatched junction bases numbered 8, after V lost 3 bases and J lost 5 bases. Germline CDR1 and CDR2: GTSNPN and SVGIG (reference sequence).

The chain has TRBV29-1 and TRBJ2-5; D is perhaps TRBD2 (7 bases). V was trimmed by 3 bases and J by 4 bases, leaving 24 bases between them. Germline CDR1 is SQVTM and CDR2 is ANQGSEA. The CDR3 length is 17 residues. CDR3 sequence: CSVEGASGQRGRETQYF. In DNA, the CDR3 is TGCAGCGTTGAGGGGGCTAGCGGTCAAAGAGGTCGAGAGACCCAGTACTTC.

The gene calls are TRBV4-3 and TRBJ2-5; TRBD2 matches at 15 bases. The V gene's germline CDR1 is LGHNA and CDR2 YSLEER. Losses at the gene ends were 0 bases for V and 5 bases for J; bases not matched to a gene: 10. The CDR3 sequence is 19 residues long. CDR3 DNA sequence: TGCGCCAGCAGCCAAGATTTAGGACTAGCGGGAGGGCGGGGTGAGACCCAGTACTTC. Protein: CASSQDLGLAGGRGETQYF.

The chain uses TRBV19 and TRBJ2-7; possible D gene TRBD2, 5 bases. The CDR3 is 14 amino acids. Germline V lookup: CDR1 LNHDA, CDR2 SQIVND (reference sequence). V shed 2 bases and J shed 2 bases, with 10 bases lying between them. CDR3 sequence: CASSIRGLTYEQYF. The CDR3 region has the DNA TGTGCCAGTAGTATAAGAGGGTTGACCTACGAGCAGTACTTC. The whole variable domain, filled in from reference TRBV19 and TRBJ2-7, reads DGGITQSPKYLFRKEGQNVTLSCEQNLNHDAMYWYRQDPGQGLRLIYYSQIVNDFQKGDIAEGYSVSREKKESFPLTVTSAQKNPTAFYLCASSIRGLTYEQYFGPGTRLTVT.

The rearrangement uses TRBV5-1 and TRBJ2-1; a possible D gene is TRBD2 (6 bases). The V and J ends lost 0 bases and 6 bases respectively, with 13 bases between them. CDR1 and CDR2 (germline): SGHRS, YFSETQ. The CDR3 consists of 15 residues. CDR3 sequence: CASSLVASESNEQFF. The CDR3 region has the DNA TGCGCCAGCAGCTTGGTTGCTAGCGAGAGCAATGAGCAGTTCTTC.

This chain uses TRBV10-2 with TRBJ2-5; maybe TRBD1 (5 bases). Germline V gene sequence: CDR1 WSHSY, CDR2 SAAADI. The CDR3 length is 15 residues. Trimming cost V 2 bases and J 4 bases, with 14 bases left between them. The CDR3 DNA reads as TGCGCCAGCAGTGAGAGGGGTCTTCCCACAGAGACCCAGTACTTC. As protein: CASSERGLPTETQYF.

As to this clone: At one end the junction does not follow the germline gene, possibly because of a read error. The chain carries TRBV9 and TRBJ2-5; D ambiguous. The CDR3 consists of 16 residues. The V gene's germline CDR1 is SGDLS and CDR2 YYNGEE. The CDR3 DNA is TGTGCCAGCAGCGTAGGCCCTATTGTGCACCAAGAGGCCCAGTACTTC. It is translated as CASSVGPIVHQEAQYF.